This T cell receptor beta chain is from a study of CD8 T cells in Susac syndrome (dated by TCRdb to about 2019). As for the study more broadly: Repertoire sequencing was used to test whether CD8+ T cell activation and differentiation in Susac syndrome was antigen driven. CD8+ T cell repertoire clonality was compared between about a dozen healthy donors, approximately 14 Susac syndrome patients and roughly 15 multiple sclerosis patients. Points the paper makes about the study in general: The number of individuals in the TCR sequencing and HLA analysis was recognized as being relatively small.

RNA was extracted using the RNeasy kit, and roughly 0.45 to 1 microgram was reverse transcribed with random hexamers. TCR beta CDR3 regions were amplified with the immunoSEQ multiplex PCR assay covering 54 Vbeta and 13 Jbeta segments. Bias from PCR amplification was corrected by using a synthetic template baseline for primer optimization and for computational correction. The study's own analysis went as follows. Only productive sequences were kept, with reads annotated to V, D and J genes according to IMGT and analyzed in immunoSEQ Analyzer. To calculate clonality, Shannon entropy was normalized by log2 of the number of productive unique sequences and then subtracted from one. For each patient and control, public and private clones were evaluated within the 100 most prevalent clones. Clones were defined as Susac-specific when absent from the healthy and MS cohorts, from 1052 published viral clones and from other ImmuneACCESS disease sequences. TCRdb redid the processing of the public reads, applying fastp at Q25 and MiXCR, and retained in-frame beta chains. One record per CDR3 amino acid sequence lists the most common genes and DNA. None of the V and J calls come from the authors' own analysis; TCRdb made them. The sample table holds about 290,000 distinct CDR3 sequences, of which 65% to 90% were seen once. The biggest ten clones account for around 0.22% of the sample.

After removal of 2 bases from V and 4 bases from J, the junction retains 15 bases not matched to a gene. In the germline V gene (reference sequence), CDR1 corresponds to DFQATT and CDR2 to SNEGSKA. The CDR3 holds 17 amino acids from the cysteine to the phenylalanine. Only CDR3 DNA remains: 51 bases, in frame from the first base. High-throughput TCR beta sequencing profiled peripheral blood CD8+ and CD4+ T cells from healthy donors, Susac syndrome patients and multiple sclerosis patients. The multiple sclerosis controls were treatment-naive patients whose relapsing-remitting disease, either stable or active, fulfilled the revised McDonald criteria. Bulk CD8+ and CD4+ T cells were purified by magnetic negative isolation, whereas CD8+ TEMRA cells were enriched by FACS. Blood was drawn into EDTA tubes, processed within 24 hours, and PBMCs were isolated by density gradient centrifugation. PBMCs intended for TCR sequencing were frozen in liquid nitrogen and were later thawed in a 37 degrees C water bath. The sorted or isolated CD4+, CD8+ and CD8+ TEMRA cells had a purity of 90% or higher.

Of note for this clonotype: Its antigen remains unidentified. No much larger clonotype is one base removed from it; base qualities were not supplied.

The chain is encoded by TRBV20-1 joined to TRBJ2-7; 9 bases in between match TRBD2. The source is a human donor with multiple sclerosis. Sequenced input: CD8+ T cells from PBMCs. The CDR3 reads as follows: CSARSQGREGPWYEQYF. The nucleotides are TGCAGTGCTAGAAGCCAGGGGCGGGAGGGCCCGTGGTACGAGCAGTACTTC.